What follows describes a single T cell receptor (beta chain). Sequencing used immunoSEQ multiplex PCR; TCRdb keeps in-frame clones, though not all of them. The sample holds about 300,000 clones; around four fifths are singletons and the top ten take about 1.2%. The sample originates from a study of blood T cell repertoires in COVID-19. Study in general: Collection of acute and convalescent COVID-19 samples took place in the United States, Italy and Spain. Sources were T cells, B-cell-depleted T cells, or PBMCs; the material itself was cDNA or gDNA.

Germline V gene sequence: CDR1 SNHLY, CDR2 FYNNEI. The V gene end was trimmed by 3 bases and the J gene end by 3 bases; junction bases not matched to a gene: 1. This CDR3 comprises 15 residues. Sequenced material: peripheral blood. V gene TRBV2 combines with J gene TRBJ2-1, with 11 bases lining up with TRBD2. This clonotype was obtained from a woman in her 50s with acute or convalescent COVID-19. As DNA, the CDR3 is TGTGCCAGCAGTGACACTAGCGGGAGCTACAATGAGCAGTTCTTC. This gives the protein CASSDTSGSYNEQFF.